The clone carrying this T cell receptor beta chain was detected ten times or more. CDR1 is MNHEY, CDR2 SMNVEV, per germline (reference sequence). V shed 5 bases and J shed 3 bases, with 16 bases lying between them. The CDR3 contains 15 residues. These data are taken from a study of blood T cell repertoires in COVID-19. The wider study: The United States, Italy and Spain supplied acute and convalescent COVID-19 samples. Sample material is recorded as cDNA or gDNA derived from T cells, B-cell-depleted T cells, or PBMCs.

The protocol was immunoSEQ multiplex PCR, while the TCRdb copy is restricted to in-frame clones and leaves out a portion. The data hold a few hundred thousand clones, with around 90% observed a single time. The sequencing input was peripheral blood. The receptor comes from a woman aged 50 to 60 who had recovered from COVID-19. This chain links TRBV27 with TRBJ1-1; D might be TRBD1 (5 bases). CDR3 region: CASSPSPKGDTEAFF. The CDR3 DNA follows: TGTGCCAGCAGTCCGTCACCCAAAGGGGACACTGAAGCTTTCTTT.